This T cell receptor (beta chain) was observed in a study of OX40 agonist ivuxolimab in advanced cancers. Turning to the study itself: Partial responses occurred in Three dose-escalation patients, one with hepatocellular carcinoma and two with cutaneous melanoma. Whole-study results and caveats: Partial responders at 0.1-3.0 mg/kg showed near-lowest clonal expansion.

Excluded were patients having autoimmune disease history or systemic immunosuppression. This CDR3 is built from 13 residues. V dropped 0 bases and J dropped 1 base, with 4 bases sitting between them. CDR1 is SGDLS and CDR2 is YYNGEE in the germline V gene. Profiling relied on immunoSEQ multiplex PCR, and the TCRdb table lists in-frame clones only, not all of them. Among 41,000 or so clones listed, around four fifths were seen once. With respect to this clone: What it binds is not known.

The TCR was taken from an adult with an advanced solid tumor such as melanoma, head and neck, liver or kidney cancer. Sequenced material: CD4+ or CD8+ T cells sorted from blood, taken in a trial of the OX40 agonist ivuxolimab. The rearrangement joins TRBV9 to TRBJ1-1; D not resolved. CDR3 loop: CASSVEENTEAFF. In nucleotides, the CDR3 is TGTGCCAGCAGCGTAGAGGAGAACACTGAAGCTTTCTTT.